The 29 T cell receptor beta chains presented below share a single source sample, sequenced in a study of blood T cell repertoires in COVID-19. Profiled with immunoSEQ multiplex PCR; TCRdb holds only in-frame clones, not every one. The repertoire holds some 93,000 clones, more than 75% seen once, with over 9% in the top ten. The sample consisted of peripheral blood. The receptors were gathered from a middle-aged man with acute or convalescent COVID-19.

The CDR3 DNA follows: TGTGCCAGCAGCGTAGCCGACAGGGGGGACACCGGGGAGCTGTTTTTT. It specifies CASSVADRGDTGELFF. The gene calls are TRBV9 and TRBJ2-2; 9 bases match TRBD1. Germline CDR1 SGDLS, CDR2 YYNGEE. The CDR3 has 16 residues. Trimming removed 0 bases from V and 3 bases from J; junction bases left unmatched: 3.

The chain uses TRBV6-1 and TRBJ1-2; 7 bases match TRBD1. The V gene's germline CDR1 is MNHNS and CDR2 SASEGT. The trim removed 0 bases at V and 8 bases at J, leaving 12 bases unmatched. The CDR3 covers 16 residues. CDR3 nucleotide sequence: TGTGCCAGCAGTGAAGCTTGGGCGAGTAGGGGGCTAGGCTACACCTTC. Residues: CASSEAWASRGLGYTF.

The rearrangement uses TRBV5-5 and TRBJ1-1; unclear D gene. The germline CDR1 and CDR2 sequences are SGHKS and YYEKEE (reference sequence). CDR3 size: 16 residues. The ends were cut back, 2 bases at V and 0 bases at J, with 14 bases in the middle. This chain's CDR3 is CASSFYSGYMNTEAFF. Written as DNA, the CDR3 is TGTGCCAGCAGCTTCTACAGCGGGTATATGAACACTGAAGCTTTCTTT.

This clone appeared a single time. The chain combines TRBV7-9 with TRBJ2-7, with D possibly matching TRBD1 (6 bases). The CDR3 covers 11 residues. V dropped 4 bases and J dropped 10 bases, with 11 bases sitting between them. Germline V gene lookup returns CDR1 SEHNR and CDR2 FQNEAQ (reference sequence). The CDR3 loop reads CASSSQGAQYF. In nucleotides, the CDR3 is TGTGCCAGCAGCTCACAGGGAGCCCAGTACTTC.

The gene calls are TRBV9 and TRBJ1-2; 7 positions agree with TRBD1. Germline CDR1 is SGDLS and CDR2 is YYNGEE. The V segment lost 3 bases and the J segment 8 bases; nucleotides outside the gene matches: 7. This CDR3 contains 13 residues. The CDR3 DNA sequence: TGTGCCAGCAGCGGAGACAGGGTGGGCGGCTACACCTTC. It codes for CASSGDRVGGYTF.

This clone was observed once. The chain carries TRBV5-1 and TRBJ2-7; TRBD1 is a possible D gene (6 bases). The CDR3 runs to 13 residues. Trimming took off 2 bases at V and 4 bases at J, with 10 bases between the two ends. Germline CDR1 is SGHRS and CDR2 is YFSETQ. As DNA, the CDR3 is TGCGCCAGCAGCTTACAGGGTTTGTACGAGCAGTACTTC. This codes for CASSLQGLYEQYF.

The table lists this clone with many counts. The chain joins TRBV6-4 to TRBJ2-1; 14 nucleotides match TRBD2. Germline V gene lookup returns CDR1 MRHNA and CDR2 SNTAGT. V shed 4 bases, J shed 8 bases, and the junction held 4 bases outside the gene matches. The CDR3 spans 15 residues. The CDR3, as DNA: TGTGCCAGCAGTGCCGGGACTAGCGGGAGTGATGAGCAGTTCTTC. It yields the protein CASSAGTSGSDEQFF.

The chain joins TRBV27 to TRBJ2-7; the match to TRBD1 covers 8 bases. The germline gives CDR1 MNHEY, CDR2 SMNVEV (reference sequence). The CDR3 is 14 amino acids. The junction had 10 bases not matched to a gene; V was cut back by 6 bases and J by 6 bases. For the CDR3, the DNA is TGTGCCAGCAGCCCGGTGGCAGGGGGCGGCGAGCAGTACTTC. Encoded protein: CASSPVAGGGEQYF.

The chain joins TRBV24-1 to TRBJ1-2; perhaps TRBD1 as D (6 bases). The V end was cut by 4 bases, the J end by 8 bases, with 19 bases between. CDR3 length: 15 amino acids. Germline V CDR1 and CDR2: KGHDR, SFDVKD. CDR3: CATSDPDDRFYGYTF. The CDR3 region has the DNA TGTGCCACCAGTGACCCCGACGACAGGTTCTACGGCTACACCTTC.

The chain combines TRBV24-1 with TRBJ2-1; D is uncertain. The CDR3 covers 15 residues. Per the germline V gene, CDR1 is KGHDR and CDR2 is SFDVKD. Trimming cost V 0 bases and J 3 bases, with 8 bases left between them. The CDR3 coding sequence is TGTGCCACCAGTGATTTGTCCAGGAACTACAATGAGCAGTTCTTC. Translation: CATSDLSRNYNEQFF.

The CDR3, as DNA: TGTGCCAGCAGCTTAGGGGGCAGGAACACTGAAGCTTTCTTT. Its translation is CASSLGGRNTEAFF. The chain has TRBV7-3 and TRBJ1-1; maybe TRBD1 (6 bases). The CDR3 has 14 residues. Germline lookup yields CDR1 SGHTA and CDR2 FQGTGA. Deletions cut 2 bases from V and 1 base from J, with 8 bases between.

The gene calls are TRBV3-1 (or the pseudogene TRBV3-2) and TRBJ2-1; no reliable D call. Germline CDR1 LGHDT, CDR2 YNNKEL (reference sequence). The length of the CDR3 is 12 residues. The V end lost 3 bases, the J end lost 6 bases, and 6 bases lay between the germline ends. CDR3 bases: TGTGCCAGCAGCCATTTGGCCAATGAGCAGTTCTTC. It codes for CASSHLANEQFF.

V gene TRBV6-1 combines with J gene TRBJ1-1, with D possibly TRBD1 on 5 matching bases. Trimming shortened V by 1 base and J by 0 bases, and 18 bases separated the two germline ends. The CDR3 sequence is 18 residues long. Germline CDR1 and CDR2: MNHNS and SASEGT. CDR3 residues: CASSEVHRSLIVNTEAFF. CDR3 DNA: TGTGCCAGCAGTGAAGTGCACAGGTCCTTAATTGTGAACACTGAAGCTTTCTTT.

The chain combines TRBV7-8 with TRBJ1-4, with D maybe TRBD1 (5 bases). The germline V gene encodes CDR1 SGHVS and CDR2 FQNEAQ. V was trimmed by 5 bases and J by 0 bases, leaving 13 bases between them. This CDR3 spans 16 amino acids. The CDR3 DNA reads TGTGCCAGCAGCCTCCGGGACTTTGCAACTAATGAAAAACTGTTTTTT. This gives the protein CASSLRDFATNEKLFF.

This chain joins TRBV7-9 and TRBJ2-7; no firm D call. The V and J ends lost 1 base and 1 base respectively, with 8 bases between them. The CDR3 is 14 residues long. CDR1 and CDR2 (germline): SEHNR, FQNEAQ (reference sequence). The CDR3 DNA sequence: TGTGCCAGCAGCTTAGGCTTCGGTTCCTACGAGCAGTACTTC. As protein: CASSLGFGSYEQYF.

This clone was seen only once. This chain links TRBV11-3 with TRBJ1-2; D may be TRBD1 (5 bases). Germline CDR1 is SGHNT and CDR2 is YENEEA. V gave up 3 bases and J gave up 6 bases, with 14 bases separating them. The CDR3 loop spans 14 amino acids. The CDR3 DNA reads as TGTGCCAGCAGCTTGGGAGGGACCTACGATGGCTACACCTTC. It specifies CASSLGGTYDGYTF. Looking up the rest from reference TRBV11-3 and TRBJ1-2 gives the full variable domain: EAGVVQSPRYKIIEKKQPVAFWCNPISGHNTLYWYLQNLGQGPELLIRYENEEAVDDSQLPKDRFSAERLKGVDSTLKIQPAELGDSAVYLCASSLGGTYDGYTFGSGTRLTVV.

In this sample, this clone turned up a few times. The gene calls are TRBV5-5 and TRBJ2-1; 7 bases match TRBD2. Germline V gene data show CDR1 as SGHKS and CDR2 as YYEKEE (reference sequence). This CDR3 contains 17 residues. V shed 0 bases, J shed 4 bases, and the junction held 10 bases outside the gene matches. The DNA of the CDR3 is TGTGCCAGCAGCTTGGCGGGTCTAGCGGATTCATACAATGAGCAGTTCTTC. Translation: CASSLAGLADSYNEQFF.

In DNA form, the CDR3 reads TGTGCCAGCAAAGAGTGGTCAGGGAATCAGCCCCAGCATTTT. Amino acids: CASKEWSGNQPQHF. This sequence joins TRBV6-6 and TRBJ1-5; D may be TRBD1 (5 bases). In germline, CDR1 is MNHNY, CDR2 SVGAGI (reference sequence). V lost 7 bases and J 4 bases, leaving 14 bases between the germline ends. CDR3 length equals 14 residues.

Written as DNA, the CDR3 is TGTGCCAGCAGCCAATTCCGGGACAGGGGCGAAAAACTGTTTTTT. Encoded protein: CASSQFRDRGEKLFF. The genes are TRBV3-1 (or the pseudogene TRBV3-2) and TRBJ1-4; 10 positions match TRBD1. Germline V gives CDR1 LGHDT, CDR2 YNNKEL (reference sequence). V shed 2 bases, J shed 8 bases, and the junction held 5 bases outside the gene matches. CDR3 length: 15 residues.

This chain connects TRBV7-9 to TRBJ2-7; possibly TRBD2 for D (7 bases). CDR3 length equals 13 residues. Germline V gene lookup returns CDR1 SEHNR and CDR2 FQNEAQ (reference sequence). V was trimmed by 8 bases and J by 6 bases, leaving 17 bases between them. CDR3 region: CASEGGRNPEQYF. The CDR3 coding sequence is TGTGCCAGCGAGGGGGGGAGAAATCCCGAGCAGTACTTC.

This sequence joins TRBV2 and TRBJ1-4; the match to TRBD1 covers 9 bases. Germline V gene lookup returns CDR1 SNHLY and CDR2 FYNNEI. With V trimmed by 6 bases and J by 8 bases, 7 bases remained unmatched. The CDR3 length is 14 residues. CDR3 in DNA: TGTGCCAGCAGCGCCGACAGGGGGAGGGAAAAACTGTTTTTT. Its protein product is CASSADRGREKLFF.

The rearrangement joins TRBV18 to TRBJ1-2; the match to TRBD1 covers 7 bases. Germline CDR1 KGHSH, CDR2 LQKENI. J lost 6 bases, V lost 0 bases, and 10 bases had no gene match. This CDR3 is built from 16 residues. In DNA, the CDR3 is TGTGCCAGCTCACCACCCCAGAGGGTCAGGGGGAATGGCTACACCTTC. Amino acid sequence: CASSPPQRVRGNGYTF.

J is TRBJ2-5 and V is TRBV5-8; TRBD2 aligns across 9 bases. There are 16 residues in the CDR3. J lost 5 bases, V lost 3 bases, and 11 bases had no gene match. Germline V lookup: CDR1 SGHTS, CDR2 YDEGEE. The CDR3 region is CASSSGASGMGETQYF. As DNA, the CDR3 is TGTGCCAGCAGCTCAGGCGCTAGCGGGATGGGGGAGACCCAGTACTTC.

Worth noting for this clone: In the same sample, other DNA sequences code for this CDR3. This chain joins TRBV3-1 (or the pseudogene TRBV3-2) and TRBJ1-2, with D perhaps matching TRBD1 (5 bases). The CDR3 is 13 residues long. V was clipped by 1 base and J by 2 bases, with 5 bases between them. Germline values: CDR1 LGHDT, CDR2 YNNKEL (reference sequence). Written as DNA, the CDR3 is TGTGCCAGCAGCCAAGGACAGAACTATGGCTACACCTTC. It translates to CASSQGQNYGYTF.

The chain recombines TRBV21-1 with TRBJ1-6. TRBV21-1 has pseudogene status. The CDR3 length is 18 residues. This CDR3 reads CASSKEPGAGADNSPLHF. CDR3 DNA: TGTGCCAGCAGCAAAGAGCCAGGAGCGGGGGCGGATAATTCACCCCTCCACTTT.

The chain couples TRBV5-6 to TRBJ1-6; D perhaps matches TRBD1 (5 bases). This CDR3 spans 17 amino acids. Germline V CDR1 and CDR2: SGHDT, YYEEEE. Deletions cut 4 bases from V and 0 bases from J, with 14 bases between. The CDR3 DNA reads as TGTGCCAGCAGCCCCGGGGGAGGGAGCTCCTATAATTCACCCCTCCACTTT. Protein sequence: CASSPGGGSSYNSPLHF.

The rearrangement uses TRBV28 and TRBJ1-2; 8 bases match TRBD1. The V gene's germline CDR1 is MDHEN and CDR2 SYDVKM. The CDR3 is 12 residues long. J was trimmed by 11 bases and V by 5 bases; bases with no gene match: 7. The CDR3 spells CASSPGQGRYTF. CDR3 sequence (DNA): TGTGCCAGCAGTCCCGGACAGGGCCGGTACACCTTC.

The V gene is TRBV27, the J gene TRBJ2-1; TRBD1 matches 8 bases. Germline V gene sequence: CDR1 MNHEY, CDR2 SMNVEV (reference sequence). Losses at the gene ends were 6 bases for V and 4 bases for J; bases not matched to a gene: 11. The CDR3 totals 16 residues. CDR3 sequence (DNA): TGTGCCAGCAGGCCCCCTCGGACAGGGAGGTACAATGAGCAGTTCTTC. Translating gives CASRPPRTGRYNEQFF.

The J gene is TRBJ2-7, the V gene TRBV10-3; 9 bases fit TRBD1. The germline V gene encodes CDR1 ENHRY and CDR2 SYGVKD. The V segment lost 10 bases and the J segment 0 bases; nucleotides outside the gene matches: 7. CDR3 size: 14 residues. The chain's CDR3 is CATFGQGNSYEQYF. The CDR3 DNA reads TGTGCCACGTTCGGACAGGGGAACTCCTACGAGCAGTACTTC.